This T cell receptor (beta chain) emerged from a study of cytomegalovirus exposure and HLA in healthy donors. Germline loops: CDR1 MNHEY, CDR2 SVGAGI. V gave up 8 bases and J gave up 2 bases; unmatched junction bases: 5. The CDR3 is made up of 14 amino acids. With respect to this clone: Its antigen is not identified.

Overall study results and limits: Links to common viral pathogens appeared, in a later analysis, for several of the most significant clusters. For presence/absence analyses, sequencing depth was assumed to be roughly uniform across donors. Among TCR beta chains, those listed as cytomegalovirus-associated numbered about 160. Versus the approximately 700-donor mean, an Asian-associated ancestry cluster reportedly showed fewer N-insertions in a later analysis.

The PCR was carried out with 60 Vbeta primers and 13 Jbeta primers. Sequencing was performed with immunoSEQ multiplex PCR; in TCRdb, only in-frame clones are kept and a portion is missing. The sample carries 75,000 to 100,000 clones, over 75% recorded once. The receptor's source is a man aged 25-45 years in good health and CMV-seronegative. Input material: PBMCs. The rearrangement links TRBV6-5 to TRBJ2-3; 9 positions agree with TRBD2. CDR3 in DNA: TGTGCCAGCTCTAGCGGGGCTGCCACAGATACGCAGTATTTT. Translated: CASSSGAATDTQYF.